These 12 T cell receptor beta chains originate from one sample sequenced in a study of identical twins. TCRdb processed the 5' RACE reads anew with MiXCR; each CDR3 protein has one entry. The sample records nearly 650,000 distinct CDR3 sequences, around 7.5% being singletons. This sample also belongs to another study, concerning yellow fever vaccine responses in identical twins.

The sample comprised PBMCs. These receptors originate from a woman aged 18-35 years in good health.

This clonotype has a count of ten or more. This chain connects TRBV4-2 to TRBJ1-1, with unresolved D. CDR3 size: 14 residues. V was trimmed by 5 bases and J by 3 bases, leaving 13 bases between them. The germline gives CDR1 LGHNA, CDR2 YNFKEQ. This chain's CDR3 is CASSTTSVDTEAFF. The DNA for the CDR3 is TGTGCCAGCAGCACTACGTCCGTGGACACTGAAGCTTTCTTT.

The table lists this clonotype with a few counts. This chain connects TRBV29-1 to TRBJ2-5; D ambiguous. Trimming left V 4 bases short and J 2 bases short, with 14 bases between. Germline CDR1 reads SQVTM; CDR2 reads ANQGSEA. CDR3 length: 14 amino acids. CDR3 sequence: CSVGGGVGQETQYF. The CDR3 DNA reads as TGCAGCGTTGGGGGTGGAGTAGGGCAAGAGACCCAGTACTTC.

The V and J genes are TRBV9 and TRBJ2-3, with 15 bases fitting TRBD2. Germline CDR1 and CDR2: SGDLS and YYNGEE. The junction had 8 bases not matched to a gene; V was cut back by 4 bases and J by 2 bases. The CDR3 is made up of 18 amino acids. The CDR3 coding sequence is TGTGCCAGCAGCCCAGGACTAGCGGGGGGGCCGAACACAGATACGCAGTATTTT. Translating gives CASSPGLAGGPNTDTQYF.

This clonotype was seen a few times. J is TRBJ2-1 and V is TRBV5-5; no reliable D call. V was trimmed by 5 bases and J by 2 bases, leaving 23 bases between them. The CDR3 loop spans 18 amino acids. In germline, CDR1 is SGHKS, CDR2 YYEKEE (reference sequence). In DNA, the CDR3 is TGTGCCAGCAGTCACGACCCCCCCAGTACGGGCCCCTACAATGAGCAGTTCTTC. It specifies CASSHDPPSTGPYNEQFF.

This clonotype has at least ten counts. This rearrangement joins TRBV3-1 to TRBJ2-1, with D tentatively TRBD2 (5 bases). Trimming took 0 bases from V and 2 from J, leaving 11 bases between them. CDR1 is LGHDT and CDR2 is YNNKEL in the germline V gene (reference sequence). This CDR3 spans 16 amino acids. The CDR3 DNA sequence: TGTGCCAGCAGCCAAGATCGAGGAGGAGCCTACAATGAGCAGTTCTTC. Protein product: CASSQDRGGAYNEQFF.

The rearrangement joins TRBV14 to TRBJ2-2; the D call may be TRBD1 or TRBD2 (5 bases each). Trimming took off 8 bases at V and 4 bases at J, with 17 bases between the two ends. Germline CDR1 reads SGHDN; CDR2 reads FVKESK. The CDR3 is made up of 15 amino acids. CDR3 region: CASRGGQGPTGELFF. In nucleotides, the CDR3 is TGTGCCAGCCGCGGCGGGCAGGGACCCACCGGGGAGCTGTTTTTT.

The chain carries TRBV29-1 and TRBJ1-1; D ambiguous. The CDR3 is 13 residues long. The germline V and J ends were trimmed by 6 bases and 0 bases, with 11 bases remaining between them. The germline CDR1 and CDR2 sequences are SQVTM and ANQGSEA. The CDR3 bases are TGCAGCGTAGTCCCCGTTTTGAACACTGAAGCTTTCTTT. This encodes CSVVPVLNTEAFF.

There are many counts of this clonotype. The chain is built from TRBV28 and TRBJ1-6; D is ambiguous. V was clipped by 3 bases and J by 0 bases, with 9 bases between them. The CDR3 spans 16 residues. Germline CDR1 and CDR2: MDHEN and SYDVKM. The CDR3 spells CASSLVGSSYNSPLHF. In DNA form, the CDR3 reads TGTGCCAGCAGTTTGGTAGGGAGCTCCTATAATTCACCCCTCCACTTT.

The chain joins TRBV15 to TRBJ2-7; a possible D gene is TRBD1 (5 bases). With 1 base removed from V and 3 bases from J, the gap between germline ends came to 7 bases. Looked up from germline, CDR1 is LNHNV and CDR2 is YYDKDF (reference sequence). The CDR3 runs to 13 residues. CDR3: CATSRGTGYEQYV. The CDR3 DNA reads TGTGCCACCAGCAGAGGAACAGGCTACGAGCAGTACGTC.

This clonotype occurred many times. The J gene is TRBJ2-1, the V gene TRBV12-3 or TRBV12-4, with D uncertain. The V and J ends lost 7 bases and 0 bases respectively, with 13 bases between them. The CDR3 is made up of 15 amino acids. As DNA, the CDR3 is TGTGCCAGCACCTCAACGGGCAGCTCCTACAATGAGCAGTTCTTC. As protein: CASTSTGSSYNEQFF.

This clonotype was observed a handful of times. The CDR3 loop reads CASSQVDRRQYF. The CDR3 DNA reads as TGTGCCAGCAGCCAAGTGGACAGGCGGCAGTACTTC. The chain recombines TRBV14 with TRBJ2-7; 7 bases align to TRBD1. The V and J ends lost 1 base and 9 bases, in that order; junction bases with no gene match: 3. Germline V gives CDR1 SGHDN, CDR2 FVKESK. CDR3 length: 12 amino acids.

The chain links TRBV12-3 or TRBV12-4 to TRBJ1-2; D is ambiguous. The CDR3 spans 13 residues. Deletions cut 5 bases from V and 3 bases from J, with 10 bases between. The CDR3 bases are TGTGCCAGCAGTCATGACGGCGACTATGGCTACACCTTC. Translating gives CASSHDGDYGYTF.